This TCR beta chain was retrieved from a study of control samples from healthy donors and cancer patients. Profiled with immunoSEQ multiplex PCR; TCRdb holds only in-frame clones, not every one. In the table there are about 140,000 clones, around 94% of which are singletons. This CDR3 has 17 amino acids. The V end was cut by 3 bases, the J end by 0 bases, with 15 bases between. Per germline, CDR1 SGHVS and CDR2 FQNEAQ. This chain uses TRBV7-8 with TRBJ2-1, with a possible D match to TRBD2 (6 bases). Material: blood. This TCR was sampled from a middle-aged man in good health. The CDR3 DNA is TGTGCCAGCAGCTTCCCGGAGGGGCCCAGCTCCTACAATGAGCAGTTCTTC. Protein product: CASSFPEGPSSYNEQFF.